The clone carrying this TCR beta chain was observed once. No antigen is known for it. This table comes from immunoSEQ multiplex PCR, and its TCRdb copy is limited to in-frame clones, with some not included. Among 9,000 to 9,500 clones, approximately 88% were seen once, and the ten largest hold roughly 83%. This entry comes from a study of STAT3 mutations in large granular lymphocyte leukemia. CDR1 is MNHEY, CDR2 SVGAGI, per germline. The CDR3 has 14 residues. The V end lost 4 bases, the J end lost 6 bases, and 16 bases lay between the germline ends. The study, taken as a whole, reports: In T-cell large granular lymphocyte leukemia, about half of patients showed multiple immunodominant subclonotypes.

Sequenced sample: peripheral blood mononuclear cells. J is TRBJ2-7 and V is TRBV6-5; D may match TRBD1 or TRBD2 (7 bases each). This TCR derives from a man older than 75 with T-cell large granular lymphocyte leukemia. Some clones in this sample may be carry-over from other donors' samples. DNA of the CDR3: TGTGCCAGCAGTTCCCGACAGGGAGGGAGCGAGCAGTACTTC. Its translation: CASSSRQGGSEQYF.